This paragraph covers one T cell receptor (beta chain) sequence. Its cognate antigen has yet to be identified. The input lacks base qualities; no much larger clone sits a single base away. The time point label corresponds to: persistent/refractory GD, antithyroid drugs over 5 years with positive TRAb. For both TCR sequencing and RNA sequencing, RNA was extracted from PBMCs using TRIzol. The diagnosis of Graves' disease followed American Thyroid Association guidelines. Patients for the study were recruited at an endocrinology department in Xi'an, China. From each patient, around 9 milliliters of peripheral blood was collected into an EDTA anticoagulant tube. PBMCs were isolated by Ficoll Paque Plus density gradient separation without further T cell sorting. RNA quality was checked with an Agilent 2100 Bioanalyzer and agarose gel, and concentration with a NanoDrop 2000. The sample belongs to a study of regulatory T cells in long-lasting Graves disease (dated by TCRdb to 2020 to 2022). Turning to the overall study: To count as having persistent Graves' disease, a patient had to have received antithyroid drug treatment for over 5 years with TSH receptor autoantibodies remaining persistently positive. The study was registered as a clinical trial and conducted in China. Antithyroid drugs had been taken for 8.5 to 11 years on average by persistent Graves' disease patients in the clinical cohort. A total of roughly 35 samples were covered by TCR sequencing, comprising around 13 persistent and around 20 newly diagnosed Graves' disease patients. This study used TCR sequencing and RNA sequencing of peripheral blood to compare persistent Graves' disease patients against newly diagnosed Graves' disease patients.

The study at large found these results: Patients with persistent disease shared more public clonotypes (fewer than 3,000) than newly diagnosed patients did (around 930). Persistent disease showed preferential use of TRBV28, TRBJ1-2 and TRBJ2-5, whereas newly diagnosed disease favored TRBV20-1 and TRBJ2-1. Compared with newly diagnosed patients, patients with persistent Graves' disease had lower TCR Shannon entropy and fewer highly expanded clones, which suggests clonal expansion. Sequencing and analysis were limited to the TCR beta chain. The authors noted that the small sample size was a limitation that may lower accuracy. Because the primary lesion, thyroid tissue, could not be accessed, the study looked at peripheral blood alone.

CDR1 and CDR2 are read off the germline V gene as KGHSH and LQKENI. The CDR3 covers 15 residues, taking in both the cysteine and the phenylalanine. Only CDR3 DNA remains: 45 bases, in frame from the first base. Germline trimming: 3 bases from V, 4 bases from J; junction bases outside gene matches: 8. Receptor libraries were prepared by multiplex PCR. The sequencer was an Illumina HiSeq 4000. To build TCR beta libraries, CDR3 regions were amplified by Arm-PCR using iRepertoire HTBI primers. Before sequencing, the PCR products underwent gel purification. The authors' pipeline ran thus. Across samples, 62 TRBV and 13 to 15 TRBJ segments were identified and used for gene usage analysis of CDR3 amino acid clonotypes. Filtered high-quality paired reads were merged into contigs using COPE and FqMerger. BLAST was used to align contigs to IMGT TRBV, TRBD and TRBJ reference genes, with CDR3 defined following IMGT. Any clonotype with a frequency above 0.1% was classified as a highly expanded clone. Shannon entropy served as the measure of repertoire diversity, while the Gini coefficient captured V-J evenness. A clonotype was considered public if more than one individual shared it. The raw public reads went through TCRdb reprocessing: fastp at Q25, MiXCR clone calling, in-frame beta chains kept. Entries that share a CDR3 protein sequence are merged under the most common genes and DNA. The V and J calls were determined by TCRdb, not by the authors. Across this sample there are 310,000 or so distinct CDR3 sequences, with 20% to 25% seen only once. The ten most abundant clones make up about 61% of the sample.

The starting material was peripheral blood mononuclear cells (PBMCs), obtained when the disease was refractory, from a patient treated with antithyroid drugs. The receptor comes from a female donor with Graves disease. In this chain, TRBV18 is recombined with TRBJ2-7; TRBD2 aligns with 8 central bases. In nucleotides, the sequence is TGTGCCAGCTCACCCCTAAGTAGCGGGACTTACGAGCAGTACTTC. This encodes CASSPLSSGTYEQYF.